The source of this TCR beta chain is a study of blood T cell repertoires in COVID-19. Trimming pared 3 bases from V and 8 bases from J, leaving 14 bases between. CDR3 size: 15 residues. Per the germline V gene, CDR1 is ENHRY and CDR2 is SYGVKD. Some clones are missing from TCRdb's copy, which holds only in-frame ones; the method was immunoSEQ multiplex PCR. The sample consists of roughly 100,000 clones, 75% to 85% of them appearing once. The chain links TRBV10-3 to TRBJ1-6; tentative D call: TRBD1 (5 bases). What was sequenced was peripheral blood. This TCR was recovered from a woman older than 75 with acute or convalescent COVID-19. CDR3 DNA sequence: TGTGCCATCAGTGAAAGAGAGGGAGGGGATTCACCCCTCCACTTT. Its translation: CAISEREGGDSPLHF.